This entry lists 8 T cell receptor beta chains sequenced from one sample in a study of T-cell reconstitution after alpha-beta-depleted transplantation in children. Unique molecular identifiers were incorporated during preparation of the TCRbeta library. TCRdb analysed the PCR reads with MiXCR anew, one entry per CDR3 protein. The profile shows hundreds of thousands of distinct CDR3 sequences, roughly 13% of them singletons. This sample comprised PBMCs, obtained before TCRalphabeta/CD19-depleted stem cell transplant. The source is a girl aged 2-15 years with congenital amegakaryocytic thrombocytopenia, due to receive a stem cell transplant.

In this sample, this clonotype turned up many times. This rearrangement joins TRBV12-3 or TRBV12-4 to TRBJ1-1; no reliable D call. This CDR3 has 14 amino acids. Trimming left V 1 base short and J 0 bases short, with 6 bases between. The CDR3 here is CASSLDFMNTEAFF. The CDR3 DNA reads as TGTGCCAGCAGTTTAGATTTTATGAACACTGAAGCTTTCTTT.

The chain uses TRBV30 and TRBJ1-5; the D gene is possibly TRBD1 (5 bases). The CDR3 sequence is 12 residues long. V was pared by 5 bases and J by 7 bases, with 12 bases between. Germline CDR1 GTSNPN, CDR2 SVGIG (reference sequence). The CDR3 DNA follows: TGTGCCTGGGGGCCGGGACTACAGCCCCAGCATTTT. It codes for CAWGPGLQPQHF.

The CDR3 nucleotides read TGTGCCAGCAGCCCCCTCTTTATGGGGAACACCGGGGAGCTGTTTTTT. Protein: CASSPLFMGNTGELFF. This chain uses TRBV5-6 with TRBJ2-2; D unclear. Trimming removed 4 bases at V and 1 base at J, with 14 bases between. CDR3 size: 16 residues. In germline, CDR1 is SGHDT, CDR2 YYEEEE.

At least ten counts were recorded for this clonotype. The chain employs TRBV20-1 and TRBJ2-7; possibly TRBD1 for D (6 bases). The CDR3 totals 15 residues. In germline, CDR1 is DFQATT, CDR2 SNEGSKA (reference sequence). V lost 3 bases, J lost 1 base, and 16 bases lay in between. The CDR3 DNA reads as TGCAGTGCTAGTCTCGGGTTACAGGGATCCTACGAGCAGTACTTC. Protein product: CSASLGLQGSYEQYF.

This chain joins TRBV27 and TRBJ2-7; D might be TRBD1 (6 bases). The germline gives CDR1 MNHEY, CDR2 SMNVEV (reference sequence). The CDR3 contains 16 residues. Trimming removed 6 bases from V and 4 bases from J, with 22 bases in between. The CDR3 DNA is TGTGCCAGCAGCCGTAACCTCGGGACAAGGGTGTACGAGCAGTACTTC. Translation gives CASSRNLGTRVYEQYF.

This clonotype was found a few times. The gene calls are TRBV29-1 and TRBJ2-2, with TRBD1 matching 8 bases. There are 14 residues in the CDR3. Losses at the gene ends were 3 bases for V and 7 bases for J; bases not matched to a gene: 7. The germline CDR1 and CDR2 sequences are SQVTM and ANQGSEA. CDR3 amino acids: CSVEVPTGDGELFF. DNA for the CDR3: TGCAGCGTTGAGGTGCCGACAGGGGACGGGGAGCTGTTTTTT.

This clonotype occurred many times. The J gene is TRBJ2-1, the V gene TRBV28; 8 nucleotides agree with TRBD2. Trimming took 2 bases from V and 0 from J; bases not matched to a gene: 9. This CDR3 has 18 residues. Looked up from germline, CDR1 is MDHEN and CDR2 is SYDVKM. The CDR3 sequence is CASSLVLAGSSSYNEQFF. The CDR3 bases are TGTGCCAGCAGTTTAGTATTAGCGGGATCCAGCTCCTACAATGAGCAGTTCTTC.

Ten or more counts support this clonotype. This chain joins TRBV12-3 or TRBV12-4 and TRBJ1-5; D not certain. This CDR3 is built from 13 residues. The V gene lost 4 bases and the J gene lost 5 bases, with 9 bases spanning the gap. CDR3 DNA sequence: TGTGCCAGCAGTTCGGAATTGCATCAGCCCCAGCATTTT. Translation gives CASSSELHQPQHF.